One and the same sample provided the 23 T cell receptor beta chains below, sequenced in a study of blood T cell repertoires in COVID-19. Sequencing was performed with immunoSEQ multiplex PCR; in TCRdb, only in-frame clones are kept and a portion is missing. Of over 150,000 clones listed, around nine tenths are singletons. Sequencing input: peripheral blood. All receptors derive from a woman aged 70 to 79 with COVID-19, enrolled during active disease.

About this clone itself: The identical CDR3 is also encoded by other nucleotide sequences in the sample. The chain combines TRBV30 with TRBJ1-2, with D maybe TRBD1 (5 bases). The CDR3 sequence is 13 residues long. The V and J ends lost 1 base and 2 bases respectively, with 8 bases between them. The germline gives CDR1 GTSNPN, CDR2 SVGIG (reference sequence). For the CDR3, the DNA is TGTGCCTGGAGTGGGGGGGGAAACTATGGCTACACCTTC. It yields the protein CAWSGGGNYGYTF.

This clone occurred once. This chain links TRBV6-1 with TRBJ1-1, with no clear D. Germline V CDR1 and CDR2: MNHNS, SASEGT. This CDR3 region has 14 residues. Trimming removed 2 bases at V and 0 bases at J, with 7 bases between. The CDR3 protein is CASSEIAVNTEAFF. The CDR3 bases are TGTGCCAGCAGTGAAATAGCGGTGAACACTGAAGCTTTCTTT.

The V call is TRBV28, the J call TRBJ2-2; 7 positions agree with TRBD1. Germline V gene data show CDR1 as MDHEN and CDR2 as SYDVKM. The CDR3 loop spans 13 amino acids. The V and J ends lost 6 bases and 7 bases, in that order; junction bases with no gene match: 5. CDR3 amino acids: CASRRSGGGELFF. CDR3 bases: TGTGCCAGCAGAAGATCAGGGGGCGGGGAGCTGTTTTTT. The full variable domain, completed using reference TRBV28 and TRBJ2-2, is DVKVTQSSRYLVKRTGEKVFLECVQDMDHENMFWYRQDPGLGLRLIYFSYDVKMKEKGDIPEGYSVSREKKERFSLILESASTNQTSMYLCASRRSGGGELFFGEGSRLTVL.

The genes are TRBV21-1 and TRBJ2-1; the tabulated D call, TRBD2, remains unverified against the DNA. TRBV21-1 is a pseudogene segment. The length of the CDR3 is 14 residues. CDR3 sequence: CASSTSGIYNEQFF. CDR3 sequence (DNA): TGTGCCAGCAGCACTAGCGGGATCTACAATGAGCAGTTCTTC.

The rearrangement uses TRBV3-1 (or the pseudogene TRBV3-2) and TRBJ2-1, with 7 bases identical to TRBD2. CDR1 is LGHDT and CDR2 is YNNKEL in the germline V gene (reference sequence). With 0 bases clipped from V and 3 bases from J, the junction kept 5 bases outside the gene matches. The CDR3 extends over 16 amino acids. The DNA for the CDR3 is TGTGCCAGCAGCCAAGATGGGGTAGCGGGCTACAATGAGCAGTTCTTC. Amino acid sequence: CASSQDGVAGYNEQFF.

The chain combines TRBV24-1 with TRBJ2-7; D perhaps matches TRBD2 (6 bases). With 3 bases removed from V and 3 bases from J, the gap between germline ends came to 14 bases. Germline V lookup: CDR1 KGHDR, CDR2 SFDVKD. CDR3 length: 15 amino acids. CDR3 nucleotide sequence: TGTGCCACCAGTGATGCCGGGACTGGGCTCTACGAGCAGTACTTC. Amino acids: CATSDAGTGLYEQYF.

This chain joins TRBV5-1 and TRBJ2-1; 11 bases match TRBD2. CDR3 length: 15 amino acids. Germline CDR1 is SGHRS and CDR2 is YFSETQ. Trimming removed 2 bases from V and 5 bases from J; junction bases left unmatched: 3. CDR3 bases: TGCGCCAGCAGCTTTACTAGCGGGAGCCACAATGAGCAGTTCTTC. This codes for CASSFTSGSHNEQFF. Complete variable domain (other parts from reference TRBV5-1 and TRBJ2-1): KAGVTQTPRYLIKTRGQQVTLSCSPISGHRSVSWYQQTPGQGLQFLFEYFSETQRNKGNFPGRFSGRQFSNSRSEMNVSTLELGDSALYLCASSFTSGSHNEQFFGPGTRLTVL.

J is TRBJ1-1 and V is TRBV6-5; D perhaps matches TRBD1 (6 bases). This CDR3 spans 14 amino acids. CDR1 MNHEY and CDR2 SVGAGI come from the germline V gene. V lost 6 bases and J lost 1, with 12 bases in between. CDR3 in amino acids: CASRLRGGNTEAFF. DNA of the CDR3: TGTGCCAGCAGGCTCAGGGGTGGGAACACTGAAGCTTTCTTT.

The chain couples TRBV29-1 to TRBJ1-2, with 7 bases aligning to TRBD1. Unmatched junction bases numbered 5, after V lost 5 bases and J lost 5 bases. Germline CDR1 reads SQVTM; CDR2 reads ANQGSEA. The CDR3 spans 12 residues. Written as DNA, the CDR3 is TGCAGCGTTACCGGGACAGAATATGGCTACACCTTC. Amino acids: CSVTGTEYGYTF.

As DNA, the CDR3 is TGCAGCGTAGAAACAGGGGCAGGATATGGCTACACCTTC. Translating gives CSVETGAGYGYTF. The chain is built from TRBV29-1 and TRBJ1-2, with TRBD1 identical over 7 bases. CDR1 is SQVTM, CDR2 ANQGSEA, per germline. V was clipped by 6 bases and J by 5 bases; unmatched bases: 9. CDR3 size: 13 residues. The entire variable domain, with the rest obtained from reference TRBV29-1 and TRBJ1-2, is as follows: SAVISQKPSRDICQRGTSLTIQCQVDSQVTMMFWYRQQPGQSLTLIATANQGSEATYESGFVIDKFPISRPNLTFSTLTVSNMSPEDSSIYLCSVETGAGYGYTFGSGTRLTVV.

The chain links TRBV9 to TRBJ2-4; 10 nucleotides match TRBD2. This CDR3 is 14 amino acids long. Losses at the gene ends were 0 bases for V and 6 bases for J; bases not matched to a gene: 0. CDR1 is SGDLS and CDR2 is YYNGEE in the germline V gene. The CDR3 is CASSVGTSGNIQYF. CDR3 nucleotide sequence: TGTGCCAGCAGCGTAGGGACTAGCGGAAACATTCAGTACTTC.

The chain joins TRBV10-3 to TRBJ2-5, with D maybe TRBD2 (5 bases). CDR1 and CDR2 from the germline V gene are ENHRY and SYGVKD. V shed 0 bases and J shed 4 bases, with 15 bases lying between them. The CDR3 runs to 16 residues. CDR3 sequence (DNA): TGTGCCATCAGTGAGTCGAGCCCATCCCGGGGAGAGACCCAGTACTTC. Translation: CAISESSPSRGETQYF.

DNA for the CDR3: TGTGCCAGCTCACCAGGGGCTAGTCCCTACGAGCAGTACTTC. Its protein product is CASSPGASPYEQYF. This chain connects TRBV18 to TRBJ2-7; maybe TRBD1 (5 bases). Trimming pared 2 bases from V and 2 bases from J, leaving 10 bases between. The CDR3 is 14 residues long. The germline V gene has CDR1 KGHSH and CDR2 LQKENI. Variable domain in full (rest from reference TRBV18 and TRBJ2-7): NAGVMQNPRHLVRRRGQEARLRCSPMKGHSHVYWYRQLPEEGLKFMVYLQKENIIDESGMPKERFSAEFPKEGPSILRIQQVVRGDSAAYFCASSPGASPYEQYFGPGTRLTVT.

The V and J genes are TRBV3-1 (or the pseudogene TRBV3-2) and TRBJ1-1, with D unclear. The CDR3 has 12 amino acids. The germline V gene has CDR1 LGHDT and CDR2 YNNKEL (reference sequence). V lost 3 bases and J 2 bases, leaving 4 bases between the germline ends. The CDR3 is CASSHLNTEAFF. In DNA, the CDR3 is TGTGCCAGCAGCCACCTAAACACTGAAGCTTTCTTT.

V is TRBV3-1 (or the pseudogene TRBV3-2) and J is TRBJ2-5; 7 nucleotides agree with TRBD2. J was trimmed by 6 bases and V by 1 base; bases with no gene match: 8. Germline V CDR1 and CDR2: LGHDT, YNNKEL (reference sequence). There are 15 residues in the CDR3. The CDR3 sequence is CASSQVRGEGKTQYF. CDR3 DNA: TGTGCCAGCAGCCAAGTGAGAGGGGAGGGAAAGACCCAGTACTTC.

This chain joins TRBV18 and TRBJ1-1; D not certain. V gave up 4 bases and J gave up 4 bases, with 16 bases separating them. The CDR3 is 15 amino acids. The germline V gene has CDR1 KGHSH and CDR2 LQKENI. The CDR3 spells CASSLSDGEFTEAFF. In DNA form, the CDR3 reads TGTGCCAGCTCACTCTCGGATGGGGAGTTCACTGAAGCTTTCTTT.

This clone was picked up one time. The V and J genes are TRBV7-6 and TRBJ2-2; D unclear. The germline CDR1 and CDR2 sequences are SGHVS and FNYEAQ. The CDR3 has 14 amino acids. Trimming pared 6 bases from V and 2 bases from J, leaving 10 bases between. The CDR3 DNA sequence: TGTGCCAGCAGTACAACAGAAAACACCGGGGAGCTGTTTTTT. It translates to CASSTTENTGELFF. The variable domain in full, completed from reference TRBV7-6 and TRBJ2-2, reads GAGVSQSPRYKVTKRGQDVALRCDPISGHVSLYWYRQALGQGPEFLTYFNYEAQQDKSGLPNDRFSAERPEGSISTLTIQRTEQRDSAMYRCASSTTENTGELFFGEGSRLTVL.

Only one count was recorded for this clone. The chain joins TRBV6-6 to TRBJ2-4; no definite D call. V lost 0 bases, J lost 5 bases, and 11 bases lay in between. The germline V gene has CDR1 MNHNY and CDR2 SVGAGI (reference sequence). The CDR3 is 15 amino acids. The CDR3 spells CASSYSSSLQNIQYF. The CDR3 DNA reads TGTGCCAGCAGTTACTCGAGTAGTCTTCAAAACATTCAGTACTTC.

CDR3 in DNA: TGCAGCGTTGTATCTAGCGGGAGGCTATACGAGCAGTACTTC. The encoded protein is CSVVSSGRLYEQYF. The J gene is TRBJ2-7, the V gene TRBV29-1; 11 bases are shared with TRBD2. Germline CDR1 is SQVTM and CDR2 is ANQGSEA. V lost 4 bases, J lost 4 bases, and 6 bases stayed unmatched. The CDR3 is 14 residues long.

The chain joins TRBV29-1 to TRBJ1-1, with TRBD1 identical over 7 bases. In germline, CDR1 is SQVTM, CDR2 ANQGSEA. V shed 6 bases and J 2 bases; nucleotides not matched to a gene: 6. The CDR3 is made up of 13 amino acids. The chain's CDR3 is CSVQQGRNTEAFF. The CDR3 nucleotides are TGCAGCGTCCAACAGGGGAGAAACACTGAAGCTTTCTTT.

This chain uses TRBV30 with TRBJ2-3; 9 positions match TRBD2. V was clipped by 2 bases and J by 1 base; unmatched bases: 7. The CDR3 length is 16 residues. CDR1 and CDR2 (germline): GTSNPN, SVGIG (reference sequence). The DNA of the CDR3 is TGTGCCTGGAGTACGACTAGCGGAGGGGGCACAGATACGCAGTATTTT. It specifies CAWSTTSGGGTDTQYF.

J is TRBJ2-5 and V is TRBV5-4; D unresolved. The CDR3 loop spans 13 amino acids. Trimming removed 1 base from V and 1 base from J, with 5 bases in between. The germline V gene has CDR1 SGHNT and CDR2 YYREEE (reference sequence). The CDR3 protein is CASSLFRQETQYF. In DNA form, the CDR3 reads TGTGCCAGCAGCTTGTTCCGCCAAGAGACCCAGTACTTC.

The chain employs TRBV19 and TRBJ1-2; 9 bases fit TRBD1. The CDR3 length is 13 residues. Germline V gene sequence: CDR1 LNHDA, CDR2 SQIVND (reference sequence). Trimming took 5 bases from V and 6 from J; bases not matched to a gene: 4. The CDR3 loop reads CASSEGQGNGYTF. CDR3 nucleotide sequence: TGTGCCAGTAGTGAGGGACAGGGAAATGGCTACACCTTC. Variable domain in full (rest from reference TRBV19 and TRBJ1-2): DGGITQSPKYLFRKEGQNVTLSCEQNLNHDAMYWYRQDPGQGLRLIYYSQIVNDFQKGDIAEGYSVSREKKESFPLTVTSAQKNPTAFYLCASSEGQGNGYTFGSGTRLTVV.